This T cell receptor (beta chain) is from a study of cytomegalovirus exposure and HLA in healthy donors (dated by TCRdb to the late 2010s). Some background on the complete study: An earlier analysis of several hundred of the donors reported approximately 290 Gb of sequence data and roughly 100 million unique TCR beta sequences from 150 million to 200 million T cells. An early release that covered fewer than 750 HLA-typed donors contained around 300 gigabases of sequencing data and about 93 million unique TCR sequences. The genetic ancestry cluster associated with self-reported Caucasian donors included 70% to 85% of the roughly 400 genotyped donors. The aim of the study was to test whether cataloging public T cell receptors could identify signatures of past pathogen exposure. The study profiled the T cell repertoires of hundreds of subjects by immunosequencing and related them to cytomegalovirus serostatus. Besides the first cohort of 500 to 700 subjects, a separate validation cohort made up of over a hundred different subjects was used. The study combined high-throughput TCR immunosequencing, statistical association of individual TCRs with disease status, and machine learning to predict cytomegalovirus infection status. In a later analysis, previously published TCR beta repertoires from several hundred donors were re-analyzed and high-resolution HLA genotyping was added so that TCR occurrence patterns could be studied. Rather than drawing on any new phenotypic data, the later analysis identified candidate immune exposures from TCR beta sequences and the way those sequences occurred across donors. An earlier analysis of 587 of the donors applied high-throughput TCR beta sequencing to assess whether each TCR beta V gene segment acted as functional or pseudogenic. Donor age, sex, ethnicity and CMV serostatus were compiled alongside the repertoire data. A later genetic analysis used genome-wide SNP genotypes for about three fifths of the 666 donors, treating that subset as a discovery cohort. All discovery cohort repertoires had been generated using a single sequencing platform. HLA typing covered class I and class II loci at four-digit resolution. Typing coverage varied by locus: about 620-630 donors for A, B, C, DRB1 and DQB1; about 520 for DQA1; more than 600 for DPA1; 400 to 480 for DPB1. Because of strong linkage in the cohort, a handful of DR-DQ haplotypes were treated as single units for association and clustering. Among almost 400 genotyped donors of the cohort, an average of 235,054 unique TCR beta nucleotide sequences were sequenced per donor, roughly 20% of them non-productive. Overall study results and their limits: In a later analysis, several top co-occurrence clusters were reported to appear linked to parvovirus B19, influenza, CMV and Epstein-Barr virus. According to the authors, the approach could potentially be generalized to other disease states and immunological phenotypes. In vitro tests confirmed that a few of the cytomegalovirus-associated TCR beta chains recognize cytomegalovirus antigens. The sequencing pipeline was judged likely to have produced a cluster of highly shared sequence variants as a technical artifact. Linkage disequilibrium might explain the correlated functional status among segregating V segments, but an unknown experimental factor could not be ruled out. The presence/absence analyses assumed that sequencing depth was roughly uniform across donors, and that assumption may not be true. Because counts were too low, approximately 15 rarely observed V segments, including chromosome 9 orphons, were excluded from the earlier analysis of 587 of the donors. Specific HLA alleles were associated with 15,000 to 20,000 TCR beta sequences at a false discovery rate of 0.05 in a later analysis. Across donors, most TCR sequences were observed very rarely, whereas some public TCRs were present in many individuals. A later genetic analysis reported fewer N-insertions in productive TCRs among donors in an Asian-associated ancestry cluster than the approximately 670-donor mean. A later analysis found that HLA-associated TCR beta chains were more clonally expanded and had lower generation probabilities than equally common non-associated chains. When HLA alleles, especially DR and DQ, strongly co-occurred, TCR associations were difficult to assign to individual alleles. CMV serostatus was the only immune exposure information available for the cohort. An earlier analysis of around 500 of the donors showed that most TCR beta V segments appeared in productive rearrangements either about 90% or about 30% of the time, which broadly matched IMGT annotations. The classifier was reported to diagnose cytomegalovirus status with high specificity and sensitivity in both the original and validation cohorts. The study gave a list of some 150 TCR beta chains associated with cytomegalovirus. According to a later analysis, most CMV-associated TCR beta chains appeared to be HLA-restricted, and the HLA associations seemed to be driven largely by CMV exposure. V-gene and J-gene trimming of TCR beta chains was associated with a missense DCLRE1C variant in a later genetic analysis, and the association was replicated in an independent cohort. A further reported finding was that TCR beta sequences accurately predicted the HLA-A and HLA-B alleles for most subjects in the first cohort. Because HLA typing was unavailable for some donors at each locus, only the typed subset was used in association tests. Only TCR beta chains were sequenced in this cohort, and the absence of alpha or paired-chain data limited detectable features. A later analysis found that TCR association rates varied across HLA loci, with DRB1 alleles showing the most associated TCRs and HLA-C alleles the fewest. The 87-base-pair reads could not distinguish some IMGT-functional V segments, including TRBV6-2 and TRBV6-3, so those segments were excluded.

Library construction relied on the immunoSEQ multiplex PCR assay. The multiplex PCR relied on a mix of 60 forward primers for TCR Vbeta segments and 13 reverse primers for TCR Jbeta segments. Amplification of the CDR3 region of rearranged TCR beta genes was performed with a multiplex PCR assay on genomic DNA. The Illumina HiSeq System was used to sequence the amplified TCR beta libraries as 87-base-pair reads. The authors' analysis ran thus. Across the 600 to 700 repertoires, a later analysis counted roughly 77 million unique TCR beta chains, roughly 11 million of which were shared by at least two donors. Raw reads were error-corrected and collapsed into unique sequences by a nearest-neighbor algorithm in which closely related sequences were merged to remove PCR and sequencing errors. Alignment of CDR3 sequences to IMGT reference sequences was used to assign V, D and J gene segments. For a sequence to be retained, a match of at least six nucleotides to both a V gene segment and a J gene segment was required. A rearrangement counted as productive if the CDR3 had no stop codons and remained in frame with V and J, and every other rearrangement counted as non-productive. Following IMGT convention, CDR3 was defined as the stretch from the second conserved V-encoded cysteine up to the conserved J-encoded phenylalanine. In an earlier analysis of roughly 580 of the donors, sequences lacking an unambiguous match to a single V gene segment were excluded. An earlier analysis of 450 to 650 of the donors called V segments functional above 56.7% productive rearrangements and segregating when the between-donor standard deviation exceeded 5%. To diagnose cytomegalovirus status from the catalog of TCR beta chain sequences, a statistical classification framework was built. A later analysis assigned V and J genes by comparing TCR nucleotide sequences with IMGT/GENE-DB human TR gene sequences. A later analysis assigned CDR3 sequences and most-parsimonious VDJ recombination scenarios with the TCRdist pipeline. In a later analysis, each TCR beta chain was defined by its CDR3 amino acid sequence together with its V-gene family, and reads lacking a unique V-gene family were excluded. To address suspected cross-contamination and a sequencing artifact, a later analysis removed roughly 640 highly shared, low-generation-probability nucleotide sequences. In a later analysis, a clonal expansion index for each public chain was calculated from normalized within-repertoire ranks of inferred template counts. Generation probabilities in a later analysis came from a VDJ recombination model fitted to out-of-frame rearrangements, and those results were checked against IGoR. Hypergeometric tests were used in a later analysis to score TCR-TCR, TCR-HLA and TCR-CMV co-occurrence, with a repertoire-size bias correction applied to the TCR pairs. False discovery rates were estimated in a later analysis by permuting HLA or CMV assignments 20 times. In a later analysis, co-occurring TCRs were grouped using DBSCAN, with TCRdist sequence similarity added in when clustering inside HLA-allele-positive subsets. Repertoires with fewer than 30,000 or more than 120,000 public chains, plus five repertoires with anomalous nucleotide sharing, were excluded from co-occurrence clustering. TCRdb re-hosts the immuneACCESS table, in-frame sequences only. Its copies lack some clones; in the studies checked, an unresolved V gene accounts for under half of them, and the cause for the rest is not known. V, J and clone size are those of that table, while D and trimming were read from the DNA. The sample table holds more than 150,000 clones, of which approximately 82% were seen once. The biggest ten clones account for about 2% of the sample.

Ends trimmed: V by 7 bases, J by 0 bases; bases unmatched to a gene: 5. CDR1 and CDR2 (MNHNY, SVGAGI) derive from the germline V gene (reference sequence). Taken from cysteine to phenylalanine, the CDR3 has 16 residues. Of the read, only the CDR3 DNA is kept; its 48 bases are in frame from base 1. As concerns this clone: Its antigen specificity is not known. No per-base quality is available; no much larger clone lies one base away.

In total, 666 healthy bone marrow donors made up the cohort. At the time of sampling, every cohort member was nominally healthy, though immune exposures that went unrecorded were likely present. The donor tested CMV seropositive and was one of the 289 seropositive cohort members. Every donor gave a peripheral blood sample, and the peripheral blood mononuclear cells from that sample were used for TCR beta sequencing. Genomic DNA extraction from the blood cell samples was performed with the Qiagen DNeasy Blood Extraction Kit. The source material was PBMCs. This receptor was taken from a young woman in good health and CMV-seropositive. Recombination connected TRBV6-6 to TRBJ1-3; 11 junctional bases match TRBD1. At the DNA level, the sequence is TGTGCCAGCATCGGACAGGGGGCACTCTCTGGAAACACCATATATTTT. Its protein is CASIGQGALSGNTIYF.